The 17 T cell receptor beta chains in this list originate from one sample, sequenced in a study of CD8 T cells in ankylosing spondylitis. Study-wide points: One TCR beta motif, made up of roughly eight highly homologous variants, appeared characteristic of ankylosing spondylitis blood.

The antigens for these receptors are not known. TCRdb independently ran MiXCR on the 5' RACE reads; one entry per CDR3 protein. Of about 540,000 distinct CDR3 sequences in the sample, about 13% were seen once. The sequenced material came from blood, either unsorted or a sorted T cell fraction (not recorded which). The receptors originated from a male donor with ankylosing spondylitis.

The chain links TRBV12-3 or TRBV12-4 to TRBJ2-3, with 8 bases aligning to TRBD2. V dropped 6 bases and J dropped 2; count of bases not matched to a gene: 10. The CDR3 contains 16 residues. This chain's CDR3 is CASRYTGSGNTDTQYF. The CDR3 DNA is TGTGCCAGCAGATACACCGGTAGCGGGAACACAGATACGCAGTATTTT.

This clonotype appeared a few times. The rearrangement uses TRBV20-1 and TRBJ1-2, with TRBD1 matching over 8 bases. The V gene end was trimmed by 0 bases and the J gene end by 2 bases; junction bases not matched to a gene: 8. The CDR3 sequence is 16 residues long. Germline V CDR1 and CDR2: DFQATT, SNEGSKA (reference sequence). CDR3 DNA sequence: TGCAGTGCTAGAGACCGTGAGACAGGGGAGAACTATGGCTACACCTTC. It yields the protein CSARDRETGENYGYTF.

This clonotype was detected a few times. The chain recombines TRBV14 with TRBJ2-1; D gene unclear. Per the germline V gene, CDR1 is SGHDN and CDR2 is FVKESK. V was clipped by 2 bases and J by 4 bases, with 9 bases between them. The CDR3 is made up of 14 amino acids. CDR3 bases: TGTGCCAGCAGCCAACAGAACCAGTACAATGAGCAGTTCTTC. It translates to CASSQQNQYNEQFF.

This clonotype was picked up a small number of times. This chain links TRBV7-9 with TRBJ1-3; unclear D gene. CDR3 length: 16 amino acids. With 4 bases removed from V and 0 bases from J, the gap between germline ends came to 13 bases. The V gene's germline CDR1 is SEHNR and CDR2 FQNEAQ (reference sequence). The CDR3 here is CASSSEIAASGNTIYF. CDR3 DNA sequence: TGTGCCAGCAGCTCCGAGATCGCCGCCTCTGGAAACACCATATATTTT.

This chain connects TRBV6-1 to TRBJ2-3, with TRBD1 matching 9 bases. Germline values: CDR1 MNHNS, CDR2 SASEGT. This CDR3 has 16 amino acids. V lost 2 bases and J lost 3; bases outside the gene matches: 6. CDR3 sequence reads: CASSEYGQGRTDTQYF. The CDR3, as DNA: TGTGCCAGCAGTGAATATGGACAGGGGAGGACAGATACGCAGTATTTT.

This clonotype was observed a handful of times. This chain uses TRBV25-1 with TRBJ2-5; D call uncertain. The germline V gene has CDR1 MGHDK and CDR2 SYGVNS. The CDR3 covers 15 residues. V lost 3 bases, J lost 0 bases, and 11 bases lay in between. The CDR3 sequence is CASSEFKGNQETQYF. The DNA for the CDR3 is TGTGCCAGCAGTGAGTTCAAGGGAAACCAAGAGACCCAGTACTTC.

This CDR3 is CASSHGTSGMYEQYF. The CDR3 bases are TGTGCCAGCAGCCACGGGACTAGCGGGATGTACGAGCAGTACTTC. The rearrangement uses TRBV4-2 and TRBJ2-7; TRBD2 aligns across 13 bases. Germline CDR1 LGHNA, CDR2 YNFKEQ. The CDR3 contains 15 residues. The V and J ends lost 3 bases and 4 bases, in that order; junction bases with no gene match: 3.

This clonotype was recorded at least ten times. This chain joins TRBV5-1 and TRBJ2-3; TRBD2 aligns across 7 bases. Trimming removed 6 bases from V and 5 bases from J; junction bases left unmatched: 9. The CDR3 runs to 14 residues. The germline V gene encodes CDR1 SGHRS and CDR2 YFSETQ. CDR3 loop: CASTSGGGGDTQYF. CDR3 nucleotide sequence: TGCGCCAGCACTAGCGGAGGCGGCGGAGATACGCAGTATTTT.

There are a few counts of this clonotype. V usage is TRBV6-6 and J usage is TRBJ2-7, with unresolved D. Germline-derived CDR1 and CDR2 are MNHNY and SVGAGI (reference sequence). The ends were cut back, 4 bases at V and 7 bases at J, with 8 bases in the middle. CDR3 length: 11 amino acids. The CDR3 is CASSSPREQYF. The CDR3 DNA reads TGTGCCAGCAGTTCCCCAAGGGAGCAGTACTTC.

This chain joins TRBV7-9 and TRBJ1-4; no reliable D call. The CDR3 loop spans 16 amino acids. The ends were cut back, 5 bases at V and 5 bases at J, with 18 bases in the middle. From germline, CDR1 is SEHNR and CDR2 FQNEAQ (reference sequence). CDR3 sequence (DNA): TGTGCCAGCAGCCCCCCTTCAACGGGCCACAATGAAAAACTGTTTTTT. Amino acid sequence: CASSPPSTGHNEKLFF.

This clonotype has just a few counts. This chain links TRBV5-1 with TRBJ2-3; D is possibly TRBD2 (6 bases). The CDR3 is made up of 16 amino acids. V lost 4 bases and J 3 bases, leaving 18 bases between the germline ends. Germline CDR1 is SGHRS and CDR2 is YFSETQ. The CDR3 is CASSAGLSWGTDTQYF. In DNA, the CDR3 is TGCGCCAGCAGCGCGGGACTCTCTTGGGGAACAGATACGCAGTATTTT.

The CDR3 region has the DNA TGTGCCAGCAGTTTTGGGGCGGAGGTTCCAAACTATGGCTACACCTTC. This encodes CASSFGAEVPNYGYTF. V gene TRBV12-3 or TRBV12-4 combines with J gene TRBJ1-2; D possibly corresponds to TRBD1 (5 bases). This CDR3 is built from 16 residues. V was trimmed by 3 bases and J by 2 bases, leaving 16 bases between them.

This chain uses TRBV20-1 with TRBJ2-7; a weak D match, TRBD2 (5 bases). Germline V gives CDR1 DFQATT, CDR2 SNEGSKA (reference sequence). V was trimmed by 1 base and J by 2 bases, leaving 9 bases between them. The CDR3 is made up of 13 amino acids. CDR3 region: CSARGASTYEQYV. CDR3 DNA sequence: TGCAGTGCTAGAGGGGCTAGCACCTACGAGCAGTACGTC.

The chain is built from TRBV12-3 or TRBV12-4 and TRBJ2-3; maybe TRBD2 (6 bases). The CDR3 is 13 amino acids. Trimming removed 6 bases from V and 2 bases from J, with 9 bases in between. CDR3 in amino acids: CASRGDFTDTQYF. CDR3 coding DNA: TGTGCCAGCAGGGGGGACTTCACAGATACGCAGTATTTT.

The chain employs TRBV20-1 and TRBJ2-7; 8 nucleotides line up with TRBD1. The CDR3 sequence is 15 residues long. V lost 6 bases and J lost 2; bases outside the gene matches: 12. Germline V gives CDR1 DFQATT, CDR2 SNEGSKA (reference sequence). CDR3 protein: CSATGQAYTTYEQYF. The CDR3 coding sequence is TGCAGTGCCACGGGACAGGCCTATACAACCTACGAGCAGTACTTC.

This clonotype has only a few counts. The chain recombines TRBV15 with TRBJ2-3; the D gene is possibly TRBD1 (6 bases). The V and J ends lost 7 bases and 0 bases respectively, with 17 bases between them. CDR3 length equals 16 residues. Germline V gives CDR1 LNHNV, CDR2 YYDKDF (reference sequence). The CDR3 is CATTRGPFPSTDTQYF. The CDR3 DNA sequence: TGTGCCACCACCAGGGGACCTTTTCCTAGCACAGATACGCAGTATTTT.

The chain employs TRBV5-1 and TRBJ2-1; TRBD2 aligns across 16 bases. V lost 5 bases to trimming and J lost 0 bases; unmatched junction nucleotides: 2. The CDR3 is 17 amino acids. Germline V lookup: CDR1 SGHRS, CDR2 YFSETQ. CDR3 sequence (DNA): TGCGCCAGCAGGGGACTAGCGGGAGGGAGCTCCTACAATGAGCAGTTCTTC. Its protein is CASRGLAGGSSYNEQFF.